Here is one T cell receptor beta chain with its context. It was cDNA, reverse transcribed from extracted RNA, that served as the sequencing template. Generated by immunoSEQ multiplex PCR, the TCRdb table keeps only in-frame clones and is missing some. Of around 100,000 clones listed, around 50% were seen once; the top ten hold roughly an eighth. This sample was included in a study of CD8+ T cells in alopecia areata. Study summary: Patients in the treated group were given tofacitinib by mouth, 5 to 10 mg twice a day.

Germline values: CDR1 SGHDT, CDR2 YYEEEE. The V gene lost 3 bases and the J gene lost 4 bases, with 13 bases spanning the gap. The CDR3 covers 14 residues. As to treatment: oral pan-JAK inhibitor, 5-10 mg twice daily. Collected material from alopecia areata patients comprised lesional scalp punch biopsies and peripheral blood. Sample: CD8+ T cells sorted from blood, taken at week 24, from a patient treated with tofacitinib. The receptor was isolated from a human donor with alopecia areata. J is TRBJ1-1 and V is TRBV5-6; possible D gene TRBD1, 5 bases. CDR3: CASSWKGQGTEAFF. Here the CDR3 DNA reads TGTGCCAGCAGCTGGAAGGGGCAGGGCACTGAAGCTTTCTTT.